Listed here are 29 T cell receptor beta chains from one sample, sequenced in a study of blood T cell repertoires in COVID-19. The protocol was immunoSEQ multiplex PCR, while the TCRdb copy is restricted to in-frame clones and leaves out a portion. The sample holds more than 200,000 clones; approximately 80% are singletons and the top ten take 6.5% to 9%. Material for sequencing was PBMCs or T cells enriched from blood (not recorded which). The receptors here all came from a woman aged 40-49 years with acute COVID-19.

The chain combines TRBV6-1 with TRBJ1-1; 8 bases line up with TRBD1. The length of the CDR3 is 18 residues. Trimming cost V 0 bases and J 1 base; bases outside gene matches: 10. Germline CDR1 and CDR2: MNHNS and SASEGT. The CDR3 DNA follows: TGTGCCAGCAGTGAAGCGGAAGTTCTAGGACAGGGGAACACTGAAGCTTTCTTT. It is translated as CASSEAEVLGQGNTEAFF.

The gene calls are TRBV6-2 or TRBV6-3 and TRBJ1-6, with D unresolved. Germline CDR1 MNHEY, CDR2 SVGEGT. V was trimmed by 4 bases and J by 9 bases, leaving 19 bases between them. CDR3 length equals 16 residues. CDR3 in DNA: TGTGCCAGCAGTTTACGTCAGACGCGGAATGGTTCACCCCTCCACTTT. It encodes CASSLRQTRNGSPLHF.

V usage is TRBV2 and J usage is TRBJ1-3, with no clear D. The CDR3 is 15 residues long. Germline V lookup: CDR1 SNHLY, CDR2 FYNNEI. V was cut by 4 bases and J by 0 bases, with 10 bases left in between. Here the CDR3 DNA reads TGTGCCAGCAGTGTAGGAGTATTCTCTGGAAACACCATATATTTT. Amino acid sequence: CASSVGVFSGNTIYF.

This clone has just a few counts. This chain connects TRBV3-1 (or the pseudogene TRBV3-2) to TRBJ2-5; D might be TRBD2 (6 bases). This CDR3 has 16 amino acids. Trimming left V 2 bases short and J 0 bases short, with 13 bases between. Germline loops: CDR1 LGHDT, CDR2 YNNKEL (reference sequence). CDR3 in DNA: TGTGCCAGCAGCCAATTTGTAGCGGACCACCAAGAGACCCAGTACTTC. Translation gives CASSQFVADHQETQYF.

This rearrangement joins TRBV24-1 to TRBJ2-3; 12 bases align to TRBD2. The V gene end was trimmed by 4 bases and the J gene end by 1 base; junction bases not matched to a gene: 5. CDR1 and CDR2 from the germline V gene are KGHDR and SFDVKD. This CDR3 is 17 amino acids long. The CDR3: CATSDSGLAGRTDTQYF. CDR3 nucleotides: TGTGCCACCAGTGACTCTGGACTAGCGGGGCGCACAGATACGCAGTATTTT.

The rearrangement links TRBV27 to TRBJ2-3; D not certain. The CDR3 loop spans 14 amino acids. Germline CDR1 and CDR2: MNHEY and SMNVEV (reference sequence). Trimming stripped 5 bases from V and 5 bases from J, with 14 bases between. CDR3: CASSPTSDQDTQYF. DNA of the CDR3: TGTGCCAGCAGTCCCACGTCAGATCAAGATACGCAGTATTTT.

This rearrangement joins TRBV7-2 to TRBJ1-1, with a possible D match to TRBD1 (6 bases). CDR1 is SGHTA and CDR2 is FQGNSA in the germline V gene. This CDR3 is 15 amino acids long. V lost 6 bases and J 0 bases, leaving 14 bases between the germline ends. The CDR3 nucleotides read TGTGCCAGCAGGTCAGGGGCAGGAATGAACACTGAAGCTTTCTTT. As protein: CASRSGAGMNTEAFF.

The rearrangement links TRBV28 to TRBJ2-7; D perhaps matches TRBD1 (7 bases). Trimming removed 3 bases at V and 4 bases at J, with 13 bases between. Germline V gene sequence: CDR1 MDHEN, CDR2 SYDVKM. The CDR3 runs 14 residues. The CDR3 here is CASSFDREVYEQYF. CDR3 DNA sequence: TGTGCCAGCAGTTTCGACAGGGAGGTTTACGAGCAGTACTTC.

The J gene is TRBJ1-5, the V gene TRBV10-3; TRBD1 is a possible D gene (6 bases). The CDR3 length is 14 residues. V shed 3 bases and J shed 5 bases, with 11 bases lying between them. The germline CDR1 and CDR2 sequences are ENHRY and SYGVKD. CDR3 DNA: TGTGCCATCAGTGAATCCAGGGGAGATCAGCCCCAGCATTTT. This sequence encodes CAISESRGDQPQHF.

This sequence joins TRBV5-4 and TRBJ1-1, with 7 bases aligning to TRBD1. The length of the CDR3 is 17 residues. With V trimmed by 4 bases and J by 0 bases, 12 bases remained unmatched. CDR1 is SGHNT, CDR2 YYREEE, per germline (reference sequence). The CDR3 DNA sequence: TGTGCCAGCAGCCCGGGACAGAGACAAGTCATGAACACTGAAGCTTTCTTT. Translation: CASSPGQRQVMNTEAFF.

The V and J genes are TRBV11-3 and TRBJ2-1; 9 bases are shared with TRBD2. This CDR3 comprises 15 residues. Losses at the gene ends were 1 base for V and 8 bases for J; bases not matched to a gene: 6. In germline, CDR1 is SGHNT, CDR2 YENEEA. CDR3: CASSLGAGGLYEQFF. As DNA, the CDR3 is TGTGCCAGCAGCTTAGGGGCGGGAGGGTTATATGAGCAGTTCTTC.

The genes are TRBV6-1 and TRBJ2-1; tentative D call: TRBD2 (6 bases). The CDR3 has 18 amino acids. The germline V and J ends were trimmed by 4 bases and 5 bases, with 24 bases remaining between them. Germline assignment: CDR1 MNHNS and CDR2 SASEGT. The DNA for the CDR3 is TGTGCCAGCAGTGCCAGCCCCCGGGGGTCTAGCTTCGACAATGAGCAGTTCTTC. It is translated as CASSASPRGSSFDNEQFF.

This chain connects TRBV6-5 to TRBJ2-2; 7 positions agree with TRBD1. V dropped 6 bases and J dropped 6; count of bases not matched to a gene: 4. The CDR3 runs to 13 residues. Germline values: CDR1 MNHEY, CDR2 SVGAGI. The CDR3, as DNA: TGTGCCAGCAGCGGACAGGCCCCCGGGGAGCTGTTTTTT. The encoded protein is CASSGQAPGELFF.

The chain carries TRBV7-2 and TRBJ1-2; maybe TRBD1 (5 bases). V was trimmed by 3 bases and J by 1 base, leaving 9 bases between them. This CDR3 contains 14 residues. Per the germline V gene, CDR1 is SGHTA and CDR2 is FQGNSA. The CDR3 region has the DNA TGTGCCAGCAGCTTTCCCGGGGGTAACTATGGCTACACCTTC. It specifies CASSFPGGNYGYTF. Complete variable domain (other parts from reference TRBV7-2 and TRBJ1-2): GAGVSQSPSNKVTEKGKDVELRCDPISGHTALYWYRQSLGQGLEFLIYFQGNSAPDKSGLPSDRFSAERTGGSVSTLTIQRTQQEDSAVYLCASSFPGGNYGYTFGSGTRLTVV.

This rearrangement joins TRBV3-1 (or the pseudogene TRBV3-2) to TRBJ2-7; D gene uncertain. There are 8 residues in the CDR3. Germline loops: CDR1 LGHDT, CDR2 YNNKEL (reference sequence). The DNA for the CDR3 is TGTTTAACCTACGAGCAGTACTTC. Protein: CLTYEQYF.

This clone was counted between two and nine times. The chain joins TRBV7-9 to TRBJ1-1; tentatively, D is TRBD1 (6 bases). In germline, CDR1 is SEHNR, CDR2 FQNEAQ (reference sequence). V lost 4 bases and J lost 2, with 17 bases in between. The CDR3 is 16 amino acids. In nucleotides, the CDR3 is TGTGCCAGCAGCTCCCTTGGGGGACACCGAAACACTGAAGCTTTCTTT. As protein: CASSSLGGHRNTEAFF.

The V gene is TRBV18, the J gene TRBJ2-3; D is perhaps TRBD1 (6 bases). Germline V gives CDR1 KGHSH, CDR2 LQKENI. V was clipped by 3 bases and J by 3 bases, with 7 bases between them. The CDR3 spans 13 residues. The CDR3 spells CASSPGATDTQYF. The CDR3 nucleotides are TGTGCCAGCTCACCGGGGGCTACAGATACGCAGTATTTT.

The V call is TRBV5-4, the J call TRBJ1-2; 7 nucleotides align to TRBD1. The J segment lost 4 bases and the V segment lost 1 base, leaving 7 bases of the junction unmatched. Germline V gives CDR1 SGHNT, CDR2 YYREEE (reference sequence). This CDR3 is built from 15 residues. The CDR3 region is CASSLKTGSGYGYTF. The CDR3 coding sequence is TGTGCCAGCAGCTTGAAGACAGGGTCGGGCTATGGCTACACCTTC.

This sequence joins TRBV6-2 or TRBV6-3 and TRBJ1-2; D uncertain. Germline V gene sequence: CDR1 MNHEY, CDR2 SVGEGT. The V end was cut by 5 bases, the J end by 4 bases, with 14 bases between. The CDR3 sequence is 14 residues long. The CDR3 sequence: CASSPRQVGYGYTF. The CDR3 DNA is TGTGCCAGCAGTCCCCGACAAGTTGGCTATGGCTACACCTTC.

V and J are TRBV5-8 and TRBJ1-2; D may be TRBD1 (5 bases). The CDR3 is 16 residues long. V gave up 4 bases and J gave up 2 bases, with 18 bases separating them. The germline CDR1 and CDR2 sequences are SGHTS and YDEGEE. Here the CDR3 reads CASSPPLVAGNYGYTF. The CDR3 nucleotides read TGTGCCAGCAGCCCCCCCCTAGTTGCAGGGAACTATGGCTACACCTTC.

This clone was recorded a few times. The chain has TRBV11-1 and TRBJ2-5; tentative D call: TRBD1 (5 bases). Trimming pared 1 base from V and 4 bases from J, leaving 13 bases between. The germline CDR1 and CDR2 sequences are SGHAT and FQDESV (reference sequence). The length of the CDR3 is 15 residues. This CDR3 reads CASSLEGVFGETQYF. CDR3 DNA sequence: TGTGCCAGCAGCTTAGAAGGGGTGTTCGGAGAGACCCAGTACTTC.

The table lists this clone with many counts. V gene TRBV30 combines with J gene TRBJ1-4; D is uncertain. Germline V gene lookup returns CDR1 GTSNPN and CDR2 SVGIG (reference sequence). The CDR3 contains 16 residues. Trimming left V 3 bases short and J 4 bases short, with 18 bases between. The CDR3 coding sequence is TGTGCCTGGAGCCCCGGAGGGCGTTGGGGTAATGAAAAACTGTTTTTT. It encodes CAWSPGGRWGNEKLFF.

This clone was seen only once. The chain uses TRBV19 and TRBJ1-5, with a possible D match to TRBD1 (6 bases). The CDR3 is 17 residues long. Germline CDR1 and CDR2: LNHDA and SQIVND (reference sequence). V was pared by 3 bases and J by 2 bases, with 17 bases between. CDR3 coding DNA: TGTGCCAGTAGTATCAATCAGGGGAGGGTGGGCAATCAGCCCCAGCATTTT. Translated, it gives CASSINQGRVGNQPQHF. Filled out from reference TRBV19 and TRBJ1-5, the complete variable domain reads DGGITQSPKYLFRKEGQNVTLSCEQNLNHDAMYWYRQDPGQGLRLIYYSQIVNDFQKGDIAEGYSVSREKKESFPLTVTSAQKNPTAFYLCASSINQGRVGNQPQHFGDGTRLSIL.

This chain uses TRBV29-1 with TRBJ2-2; D unresolved. The V end lost 0 bases, the J end lost 7 bases, and 9 bases lay between the germline ends. Germline CDR1 SQVTM, CDR2 ANQGSEA. The CDR3 extends over 13 amino acids. CDR3 DNA: TGCAGCGTTGAAGAAAACAGCTACGGGGAGCTGTTTTTT. Translation: CSVEENSYGELFF.

This clone was found a few times. V and J are TRBV10-3 and TRBJ1-1; D might be TRBD1 (6 bases). V was trimmed by 2 bases and J by 8 bases, leaving 9 bases between them. The CDR3 loop spans 12 amino acids. In germline, CDR1 is ENHRY, CDR2 SYGVKD. CDR3: CAISEPGAEAFF. DNA for the CDR3: TGTGCCATCAGTGAGCCAGGGGCAGAAGCTTTCTTT.

The chain carries TRBV11-2 and TRBJ1-4; D gene unclear. Germline CDR1 reads SGHAT; CDR2 reads FQNNGV. This CDR3 is built from 16 residues. V gave up 1 base and J gave up 2 bases, with 11 bases separating them. The CDR3 loop is CASSLVTRSTNEKLFF. The CDR3 bases are TGTGCCAGCAGCTTAGTCACACGGAGCACTAATGAAAAACTGTTTTTT.

The chain employs TRBV6-5 and TRBJ2-2; possible D gene TRBD1, 5 bases. Germline V gene data show CDR1 as MNHEY and CDR2 as SVGAGI. This CDR3 is built from 15 residues. The V end lost 6 bases, the J end lost 5 bases, and 16 bases lay between the germline ends. Written as DNA, the CDR3 is TGTGCCAGCAGACTGACGGACATTATGACCGGGGAGCTGTTTTTT. Translation gives CASRLTDIMTGELFF.

The chain recombines TRBV11-2 with TRBJ2-7; D is possibly TRBD2 (6 bases). Germline V gives CDR1 SGHAT, CDR2 FQNNGV. Trimming took off 5 bases at V and 2 bases at J, with 13 bases between the two ends. The CDR3 loop spans 14 amino acids. This CDR3 reads CASSPGTSPYEQYF. Here the CDR3 DNA reads TGTGCCAGCAGCCCAGGGACTTCCCCCTACGAGCAGTACTTC.

The V gene is TRBV19, the J gene TRBJ1-2; 9 nucleotides agree with TRBD1. The CDR3 consists of 13 residues. Germline assignment: CDR1 LNHDA and CDR2 SQIVND (reference sequence). V lost 10 bases, J lost 8 bases, and 11 bases stayed unmatched. CDR3 nucleotide sequence: TGTGCCACCTATGATGGGACAGGGTACGGCTACACCTTC. Its protein product is CATYDGTGYGYTF.